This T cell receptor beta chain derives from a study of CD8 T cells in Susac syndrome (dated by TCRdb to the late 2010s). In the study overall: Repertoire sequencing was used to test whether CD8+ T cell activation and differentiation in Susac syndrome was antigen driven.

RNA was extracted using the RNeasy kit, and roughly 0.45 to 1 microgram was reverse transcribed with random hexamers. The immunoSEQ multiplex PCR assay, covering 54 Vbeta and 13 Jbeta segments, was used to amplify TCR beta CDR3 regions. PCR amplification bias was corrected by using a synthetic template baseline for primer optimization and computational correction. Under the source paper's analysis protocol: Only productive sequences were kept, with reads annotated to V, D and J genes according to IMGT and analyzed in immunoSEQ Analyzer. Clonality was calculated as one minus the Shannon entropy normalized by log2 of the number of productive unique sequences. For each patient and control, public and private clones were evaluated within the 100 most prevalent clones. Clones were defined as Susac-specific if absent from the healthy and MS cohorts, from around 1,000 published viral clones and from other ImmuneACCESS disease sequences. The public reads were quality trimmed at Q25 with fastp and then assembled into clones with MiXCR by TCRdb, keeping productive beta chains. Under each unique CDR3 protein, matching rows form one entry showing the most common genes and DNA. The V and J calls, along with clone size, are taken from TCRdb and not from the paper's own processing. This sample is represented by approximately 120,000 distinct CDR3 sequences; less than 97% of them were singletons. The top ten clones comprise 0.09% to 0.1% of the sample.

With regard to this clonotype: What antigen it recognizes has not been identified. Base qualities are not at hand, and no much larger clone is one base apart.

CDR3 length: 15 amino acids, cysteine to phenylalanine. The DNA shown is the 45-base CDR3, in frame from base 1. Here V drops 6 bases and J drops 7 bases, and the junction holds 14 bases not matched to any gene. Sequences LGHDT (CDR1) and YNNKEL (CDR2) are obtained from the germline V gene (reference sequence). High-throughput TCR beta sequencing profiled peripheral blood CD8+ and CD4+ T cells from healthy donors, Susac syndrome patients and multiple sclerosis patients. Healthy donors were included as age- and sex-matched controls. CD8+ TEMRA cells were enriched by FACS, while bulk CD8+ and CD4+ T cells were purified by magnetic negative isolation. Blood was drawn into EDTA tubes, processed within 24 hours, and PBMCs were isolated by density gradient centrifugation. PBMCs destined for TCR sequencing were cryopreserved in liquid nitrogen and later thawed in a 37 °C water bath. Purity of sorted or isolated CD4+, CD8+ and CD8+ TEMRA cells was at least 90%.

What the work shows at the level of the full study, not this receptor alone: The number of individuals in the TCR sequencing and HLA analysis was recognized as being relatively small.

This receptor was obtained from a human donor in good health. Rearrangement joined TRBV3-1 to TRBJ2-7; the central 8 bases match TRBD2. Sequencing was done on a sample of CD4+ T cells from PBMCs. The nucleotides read TGTGCCAGCAGTGGCGGGACGGGAGGGCCTCGGGAGCAGTACTTC. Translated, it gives CASSGGTGGPREQYF.